Detailed here is one T cell receptor beta chain. Its specificity is unknown. The junction does not match germline at one end; this may be a read error. Bulk tissue was left unsorted, and RNA and DNA were co-extracted from about 20-30 mg of it. Each tumor sample had over 80% viable tumor cells. Researchers generated TCR beta cDNA from about 460 ng of total RNA, relying on a constant-region primer. Library construction for TCR beta comprised three nested multiplex PCR rounds performed with slightly modified ARM-PCR. The first two PCR rounds used TRBV1-TRBV30 forward primers with a C-beta reverse primer, 9 to 11 cycles each. TCRdb processed the multiplex PCR reads anew with MiXCR; each CDR3 protein has one entry. The sample carries 75,000 to 90,000 distinct CDR3 sequences, 60% to 75% recorded once. These data originate in a study of tumor-infiltrating lymphocytes in primary liver carcinoma. Broader study findings: Just about 7-24% of leading clones were found in every one of five regions.

The CDR3 covers 17 residues. Germline assignment: CDR1 MNHNS and CDR2 SASEGT. Material: liver tumor tissue from sampling region 1. Subset of the sample: tumor region T1, superior pole. This rearrangement joins TRBV6-1 to TRBJ1-1, with D possibly matching TRBD1 (6 bases). The TCR originated in a man aged 35 to 55 with primary liver carcinoma and hepatitis B virus infection. In DNA, the CDR3 is TGTGCTAGCAGTGGCCGGGACACTGACTTCGGAAATGGTGAAGCTTTCTTT. Residues: CASSGRDTDFGNGEAFF.